The present T cell receptor (beta chain) was sequenced within a study of blood T cells in healthy people across ages. The V gene lost 0 bases and the J gene lost 11 bases, with 16 bases spanning the gap. CDR1 is LGHDT, CDR2 YNNKEL, per germline (reference sequence). The CDR3 runs to 14 residues. It was with a sample-barcoded 5' primer and a J-beta primer mix that a second PCR of about 6 to 12 cycles was run. TCRdb reprocessed the 5' RACE reads with MiXCR, giving one entry per CDR3 protein. The table has roughly 650,000 distinct CDR3 sequences, about 32% seen once. This clonotype appeared many times. The rearrangement uses TRBV3-1 and TRBJ2-5, with D maybe TRBD2 (5 bases). The sequence came from an elderly woman in good health. The sequenced sample consisted of blood. The CDR3, as DNA: TGTGCCAGCAGCCAAGATCCGAGAGATAGGGAGCAGTACTTC. Amino acids: CASSQDPRDREQYF.